This T cell receptor (beta chain) comes out of a study of shared clonotypes between healthy human individuals. Some clones are missing from TCRdb's copy, which holds only in-frame ones; the method was immunoSEQ multiplex PCR. Of some 2.1 million clones in the sample, 90% to 95% were seen once. The CDR3 has 15 amino acids. V lost 5 bases, J lost 8 bases, and 19 bases lay in between. In germline, CDR1 is SGHAT, CDR2 FQNNGV. The clonotype originates from a young man in good health. The gene calls are TRBV11-2 and TRBJ1-3; weak D call: TRBD1 (5 bases). Sample: naive CD4+ T cells sorted from blood. The subset is: CD45RA+ positively selected. The CDR3 region is CASSRLGARADTIYF. CDR3 DNA: TGTGCCAGCAGCCGACTCGGTGCCAGGGCGGACACCATATATTTT.